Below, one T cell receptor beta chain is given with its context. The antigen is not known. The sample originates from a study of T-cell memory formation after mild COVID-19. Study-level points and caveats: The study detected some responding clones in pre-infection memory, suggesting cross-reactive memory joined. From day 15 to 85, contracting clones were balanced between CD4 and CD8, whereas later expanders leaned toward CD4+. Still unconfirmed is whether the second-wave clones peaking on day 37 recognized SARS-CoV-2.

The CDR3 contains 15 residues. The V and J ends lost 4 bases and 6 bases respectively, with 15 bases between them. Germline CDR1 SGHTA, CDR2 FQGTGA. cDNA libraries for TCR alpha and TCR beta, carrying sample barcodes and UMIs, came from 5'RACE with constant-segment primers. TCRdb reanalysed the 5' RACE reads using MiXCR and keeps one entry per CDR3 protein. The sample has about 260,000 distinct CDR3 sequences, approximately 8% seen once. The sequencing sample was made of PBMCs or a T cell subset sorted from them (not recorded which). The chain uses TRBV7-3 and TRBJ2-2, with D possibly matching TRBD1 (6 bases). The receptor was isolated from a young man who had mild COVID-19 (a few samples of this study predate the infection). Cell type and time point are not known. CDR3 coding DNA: TGTGCCAGCAGCTACCGTGGGGGCGCGTCCGGGGAGCTGTTTTTT. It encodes CASSYRGGASGELFF.